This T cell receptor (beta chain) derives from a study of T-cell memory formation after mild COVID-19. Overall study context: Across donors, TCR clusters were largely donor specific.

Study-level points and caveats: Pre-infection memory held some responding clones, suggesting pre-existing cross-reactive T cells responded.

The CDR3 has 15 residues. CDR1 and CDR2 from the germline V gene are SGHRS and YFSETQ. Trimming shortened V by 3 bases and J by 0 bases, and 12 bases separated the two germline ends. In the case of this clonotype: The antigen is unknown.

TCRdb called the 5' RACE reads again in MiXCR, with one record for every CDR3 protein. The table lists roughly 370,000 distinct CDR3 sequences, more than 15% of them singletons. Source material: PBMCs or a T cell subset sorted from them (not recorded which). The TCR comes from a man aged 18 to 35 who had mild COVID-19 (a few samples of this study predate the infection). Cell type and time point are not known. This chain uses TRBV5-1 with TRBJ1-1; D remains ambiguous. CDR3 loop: CASSYTTGMNTEAFF. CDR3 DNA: TGCGCCAGCAGCTATACGACGGGCATGAACACTGAAGCTTTCTTT.